Listed here is a single TCR beta chain. This sample stems from a study of blood T cells in healthy people across ages. It was with a sample-barcoded 5' primer and a J-beta primer mix that a second PCR of about 7 to 12 cycles was run. A tag from a template-switch adaptor with 12 random nucleotides marked each cDNA molecule. TCRdb reprocessed the 5' RACE reads with MiXCR, giving one entry per CDR3 protein. The table lists around 870,000 distinct CDR3 sequences, less than 35% of them singletons. The CDR3 runs to 14 residues. The V gene's germline CDR1 is DFQATT and CDR2 SNEGSKA (reference sequence). Between the trimmed V and J ends, which lost 5 bases and 6 bases, there was a span of 19 bases.

This chain connects TRBV20-1 to TRBJ1-2; D perhaps matches TRBD1 (5 bases). The TCR comes from a woman aged 80 or over in good health. The sequenced sample was blood. In DNA form, the CDR3 reads TGCAGTGCTGGCCCAAACGGGGTGGGGGATGGCTACACCTTC. Its protein is CSAGPNGVGDGYTF.